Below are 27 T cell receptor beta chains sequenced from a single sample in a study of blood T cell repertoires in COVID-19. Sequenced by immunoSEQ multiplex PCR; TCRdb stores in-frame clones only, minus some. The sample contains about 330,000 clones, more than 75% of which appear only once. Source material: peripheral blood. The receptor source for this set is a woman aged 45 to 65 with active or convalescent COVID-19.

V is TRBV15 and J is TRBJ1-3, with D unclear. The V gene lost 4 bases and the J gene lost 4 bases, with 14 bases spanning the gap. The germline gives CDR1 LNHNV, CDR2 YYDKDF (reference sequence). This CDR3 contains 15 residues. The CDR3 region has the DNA TGTGCCACCAGCACTATCTCGGTCCCGGGAAACACCATATATTTT. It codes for CATSTISVPGNTIYF.

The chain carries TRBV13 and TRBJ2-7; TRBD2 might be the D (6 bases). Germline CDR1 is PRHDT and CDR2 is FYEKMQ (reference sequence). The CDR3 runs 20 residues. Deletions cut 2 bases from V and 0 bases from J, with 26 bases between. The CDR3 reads CASSLRGGLADAGLSYEQYF. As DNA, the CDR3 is TGTGCCAGCAGCTTAAGAGGTGGGTTAGCAGACGCGGGGCTCTCCTACGAGCAGTACTTC.

CDR3 coding DNA: TGTGCCATCAGTGACCAGACAGGGGCGCACACTGAAGCTTTCTTT. Its translation: CAISDQTGAHTEAFF. J is TRBJ1-1 and V is TRBV10-3, with 8 bases lining up with TRBD1. The germline V gene encodes CDR1 ENHRY and CDR2 SYGVKD. CDR3 length equals 15 residues. The junction had 6 bases not matched to a gene; V was cut back by 3 bases and J by 3 bases.

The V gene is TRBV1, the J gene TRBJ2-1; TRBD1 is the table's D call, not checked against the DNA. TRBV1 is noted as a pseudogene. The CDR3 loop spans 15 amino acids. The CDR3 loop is CTREQVRVSYNEQFF. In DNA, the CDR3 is TGCACCAGAGAACAGGTCAGGGTCTCCTACAATGAGCAGTTCTTC.

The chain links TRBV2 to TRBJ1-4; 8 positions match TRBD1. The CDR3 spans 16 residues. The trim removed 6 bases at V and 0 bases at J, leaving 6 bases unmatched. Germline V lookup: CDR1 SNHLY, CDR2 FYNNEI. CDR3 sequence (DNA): TGTGCCAGCAGGTTAACAGGGGGATCAACTAATGAAAAACTGTTTTTT. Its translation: CASRLTGGSTNEKLFF.

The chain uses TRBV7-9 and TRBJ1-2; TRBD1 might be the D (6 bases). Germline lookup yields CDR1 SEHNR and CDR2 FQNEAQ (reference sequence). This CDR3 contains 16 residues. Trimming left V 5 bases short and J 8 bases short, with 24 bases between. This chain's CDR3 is CASSPSDRQTFGGYTF. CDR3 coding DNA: TGTGCCAGCAGCCCTTCAGACAGGCAGACCTTCGGAGGCTACACCTTC.

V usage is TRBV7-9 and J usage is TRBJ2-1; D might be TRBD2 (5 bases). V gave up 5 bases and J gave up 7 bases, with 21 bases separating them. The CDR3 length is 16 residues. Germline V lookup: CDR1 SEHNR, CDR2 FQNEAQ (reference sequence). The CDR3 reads CASSPRSIGEVNEQFF. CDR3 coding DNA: TGTGCCAGCAGCCCGCGATCAATCGGGGAAGTGAATGAGCAGTTCTTC.

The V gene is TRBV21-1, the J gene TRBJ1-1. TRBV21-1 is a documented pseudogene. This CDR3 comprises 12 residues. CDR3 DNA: TGTGCCAGCAGCAAACCGGAGGGACAAGCTTTCTTT. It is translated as CASSKPEGQAFF.

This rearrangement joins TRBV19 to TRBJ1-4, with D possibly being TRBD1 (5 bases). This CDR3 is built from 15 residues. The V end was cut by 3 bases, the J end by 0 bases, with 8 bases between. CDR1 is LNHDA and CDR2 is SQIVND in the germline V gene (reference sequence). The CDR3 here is CASSMPGSTNEKLFF. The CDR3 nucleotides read TGTGCCAGTAGTATGCCAGGGTCAACTAATGAAAAACTGTTTTTT.

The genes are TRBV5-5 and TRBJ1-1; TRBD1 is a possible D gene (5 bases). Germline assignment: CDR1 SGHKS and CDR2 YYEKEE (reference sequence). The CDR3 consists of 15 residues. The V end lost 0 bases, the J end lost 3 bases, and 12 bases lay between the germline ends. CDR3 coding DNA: TGTGCCAGCAGCTTGGCGGGGGAAGGGGACACTGAAGCTTTCTTT. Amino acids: CASSLAGEGDTEAFF.

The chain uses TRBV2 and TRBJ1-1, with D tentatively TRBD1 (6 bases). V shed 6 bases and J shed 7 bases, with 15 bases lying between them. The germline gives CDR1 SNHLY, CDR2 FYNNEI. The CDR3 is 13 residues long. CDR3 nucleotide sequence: TGTGCCAGCAGCGGGTACAGGGAGGGTGAAGCTTTCTTT. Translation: CASSGYREGEAFF. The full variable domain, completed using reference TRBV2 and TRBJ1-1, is EPEVTQTPSHQVTQMGQEVILRCVPISNHLYFYWYRQILGQKVEFLVSFYNNEISEKSEIFDDQFSVERPDGSNFTLKIRSTKLEDSAMYFCASSGYREGEAFFGQGTRLTVV.

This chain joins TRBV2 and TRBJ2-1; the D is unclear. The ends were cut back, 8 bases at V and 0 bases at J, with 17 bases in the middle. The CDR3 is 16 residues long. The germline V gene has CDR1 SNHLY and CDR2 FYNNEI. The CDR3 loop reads CASGSRTKSSYNEQFF. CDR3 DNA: TGTGCCAGCGGCTCGAGAACTAAGAGCTCCTACAATGAGCAGTTCTTC.

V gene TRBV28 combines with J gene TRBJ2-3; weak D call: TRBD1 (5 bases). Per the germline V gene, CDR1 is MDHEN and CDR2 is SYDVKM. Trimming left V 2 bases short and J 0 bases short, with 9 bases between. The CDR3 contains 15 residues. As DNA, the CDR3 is TGTGCCAGCAGTTTAATCCAGGGAAGCACAGATACGCAGTATTTT. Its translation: CASSLIQGSTDTQYF.

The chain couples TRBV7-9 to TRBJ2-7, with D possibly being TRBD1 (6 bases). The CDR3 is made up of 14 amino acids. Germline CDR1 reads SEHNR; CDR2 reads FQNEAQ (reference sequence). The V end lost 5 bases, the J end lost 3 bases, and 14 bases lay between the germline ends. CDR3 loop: CASSPSDRFYEQYF. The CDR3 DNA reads TGTGCCAGCAGCCCGTCGGACAGATTCTACGAGCAGTACTTC.

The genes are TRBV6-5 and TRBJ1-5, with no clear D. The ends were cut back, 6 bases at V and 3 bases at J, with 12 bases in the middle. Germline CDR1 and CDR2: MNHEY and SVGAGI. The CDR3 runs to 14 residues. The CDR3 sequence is CASRGRLINQPQHF. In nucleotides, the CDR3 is TGTGCCAGCAGAGGGAGACTAATCAATCAGCCCCAGCATTTT.

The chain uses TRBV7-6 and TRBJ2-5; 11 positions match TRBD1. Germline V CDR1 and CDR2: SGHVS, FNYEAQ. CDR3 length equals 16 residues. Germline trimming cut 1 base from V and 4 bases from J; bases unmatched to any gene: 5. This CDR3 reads CASSLEMGTGGETQYF. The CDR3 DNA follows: TGTGCCAGCAGCTTAGAAATGGGGACAGGGGGAGAGACCCAGTACTTC.

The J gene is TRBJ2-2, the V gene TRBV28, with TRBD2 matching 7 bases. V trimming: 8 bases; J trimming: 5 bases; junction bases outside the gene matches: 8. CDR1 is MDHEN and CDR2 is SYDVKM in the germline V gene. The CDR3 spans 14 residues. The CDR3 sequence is CASGAGDGTGELFF. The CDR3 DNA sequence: TGTGCCAGCGGGGCGGGAGACGGGACCGGGGAGCTGTTTTTT. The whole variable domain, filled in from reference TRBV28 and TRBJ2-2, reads DVKVTQSSRYLVKRTGEKVFLECVQDMDHENMFWYRQDPGLGLRLIYFSYDVKMKEKGDIPEGYSVSREKKERFSLILESASTNQTSMYLCASGAGDGTGELFFGEGSRLTVL.

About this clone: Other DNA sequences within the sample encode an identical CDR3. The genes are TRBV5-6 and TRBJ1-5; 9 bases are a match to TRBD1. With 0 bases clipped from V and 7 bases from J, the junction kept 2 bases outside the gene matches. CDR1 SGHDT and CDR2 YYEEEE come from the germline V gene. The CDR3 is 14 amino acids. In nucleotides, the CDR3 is TGTGCCAGCAGCTTGGGACAGGGGGGACAGCCCCAGCATTTT. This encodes CASSLGQGGQPQHF.

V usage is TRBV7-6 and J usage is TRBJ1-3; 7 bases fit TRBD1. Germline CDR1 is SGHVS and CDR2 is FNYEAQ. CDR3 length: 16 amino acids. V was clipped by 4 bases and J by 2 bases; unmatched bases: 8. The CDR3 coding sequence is TGTGCCAGCAGCTGGGGGGTCAGGGGGACTGGAAACACCATATATTTT. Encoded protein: CASSWGVRGTGNTIYF.

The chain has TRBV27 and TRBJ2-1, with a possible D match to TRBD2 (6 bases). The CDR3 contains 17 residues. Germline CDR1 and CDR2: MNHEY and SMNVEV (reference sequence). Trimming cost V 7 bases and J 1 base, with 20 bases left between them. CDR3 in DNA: TGTGCCAGCATCATTCCTAGCGATCTAGGATCCTACAATGAGCAGTTCTTC. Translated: CASIIPSDLGSYNEQFF.

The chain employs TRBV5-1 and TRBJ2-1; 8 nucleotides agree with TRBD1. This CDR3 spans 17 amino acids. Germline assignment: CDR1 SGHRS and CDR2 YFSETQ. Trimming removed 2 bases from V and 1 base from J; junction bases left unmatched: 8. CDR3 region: CASSFEAGGRSYNEQFF. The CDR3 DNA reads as TGCGCCAGCAGCTTTGAGGCAGGGGGCCGGTCCTACAATGAGCAGTTCTTC.

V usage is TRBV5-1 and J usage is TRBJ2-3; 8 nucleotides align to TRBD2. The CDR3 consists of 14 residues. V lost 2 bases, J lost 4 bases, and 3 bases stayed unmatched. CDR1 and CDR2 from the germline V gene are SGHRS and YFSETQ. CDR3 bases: TGCGCCAGCAGCTTAAGCGGGGGCCCAGATACGCAGTATTTT. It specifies CASSLSGGPDTQYF.

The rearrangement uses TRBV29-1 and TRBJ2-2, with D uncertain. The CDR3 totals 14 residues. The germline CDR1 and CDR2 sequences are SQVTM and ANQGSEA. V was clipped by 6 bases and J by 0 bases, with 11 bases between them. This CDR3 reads CSVERSSNTGELFF. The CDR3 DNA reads TGCAGCGTCGAGAGGTCTTCGAACACCGGGGAGCTGTTTTTT.

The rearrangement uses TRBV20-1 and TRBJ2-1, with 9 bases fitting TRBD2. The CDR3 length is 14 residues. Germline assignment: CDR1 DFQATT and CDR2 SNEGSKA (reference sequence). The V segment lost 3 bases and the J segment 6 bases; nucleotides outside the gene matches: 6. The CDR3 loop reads CSASPGLAINEQFF. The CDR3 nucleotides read TGCAGTGCTAGTCCGGGACTAGCTATCAATGAGCAGTTCTTC.

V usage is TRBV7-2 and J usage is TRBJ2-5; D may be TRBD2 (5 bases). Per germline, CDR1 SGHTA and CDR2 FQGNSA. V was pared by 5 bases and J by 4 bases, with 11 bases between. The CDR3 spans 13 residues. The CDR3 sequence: CASSPRTRETQYF. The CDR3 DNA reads TGTGCCAGCAGCCCTCGGACTCGAGAGACCCAGTACTTC.

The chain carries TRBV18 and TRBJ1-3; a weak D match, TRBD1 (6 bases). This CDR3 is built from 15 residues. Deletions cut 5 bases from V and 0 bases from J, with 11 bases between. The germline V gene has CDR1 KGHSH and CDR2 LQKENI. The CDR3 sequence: CASSSRQDSGNTIYF. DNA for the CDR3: TGTGCCAGCTCATCACGACAGGACTCTGGAAACACCATATATTTT.

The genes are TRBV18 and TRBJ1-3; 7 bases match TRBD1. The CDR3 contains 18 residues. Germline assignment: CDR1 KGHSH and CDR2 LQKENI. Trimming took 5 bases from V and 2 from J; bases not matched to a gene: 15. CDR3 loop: CASSTEQGTARAGNTIYF. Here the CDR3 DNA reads TGTGCCAGCTCAACTGAGCAGGGGACAGCGAGGGCTGGAAACACCATATATTTT.